The next 26 T cell receptor beta chains were all read from a single sample in a study of cytomegalovirus exposure and HLA in healthy donors. The assay was immunoSEQ multiplex PCR, and TCRdb's table has in-frame clones only and misses some. The sample has about 160,000 clones; 90% to 97% are singletons. The sample consisted of PBMCs. These receptors were taken from a woman aged 18-29 years in good health and CMV-seronegative.

The chain uses TRBV4-3 and TRBJ2-5; 11 nucleotides match TRBD1. Germline CDR1 LGHNA, CDR2 YSLEER. The ends lost 4 bases at V and 5 bases at J; junction bases unmatched: 6. This CDR3 spans 15 amino acids. CDR3 in amino acids: CASSPRGQGAETQYF. CDR3 nucleotides: TGCGCCAGCAGCCCTCGTGGACAGGGGGCTGAGACCCAGTACTTC.

This clone appeared a single time. The V and J genes are TRBV7-9 and TRBJ2-3; 14 bases match TRBD2. Germline V CDR1 and CDR2: SEHNR, FQNEAQ (reference sequence). The CDR3 covers 15 residues. Losses at the gene ends were 3 bases for V and 5 bases for J; bases not matched to a gene: 1. CDR3 in amino acids: CASSLTSGGGDTQYF. In DNA, the CDR3 is TGTGCCAGCAGCTTGACTAGCGGGGGGGGAGATACGCAGTATTTT. The variable domain in full, with the rest retrieved from reference TRBV7-9 and TRBJ2-3, is DTGVSQNPRHKITKRGQNVTFRCDPISEHNRLYWYRQTLGQGPEFLTYFQNEAQLEKSRLLSDRFSAERPKGSFSTLEIQRTEQGDSAMYLCASSLTSGGGDTQYFGPGTRLTVL.

The rearrangement links TRBV5-6 to TRBJ2-7; D is unclear. The CDR3 sequence is 12 residues long. The germline V gene encodes CDR1 SGHDT and CDR2 YYEEEE. V lost 4 bases and J lost 6, with 11 bases in between. The CDR3: CASSPRLAEQYF. The CDR3 region has the DNA TGTGCCAGCAGCCCCAGGCTGGCCGAGCAGTACTTC.

The chain links TRBV11-2 to TRBJ2-5; 9 bases line up with TRBD1. The ends lost 1 base at V and 5 bases at J; junction bases unmatched: 8. The CDR3 is made up of 16 amino acids. CDR1 and CDR2 (germline): SGHAT, FQNNGV. CDR3 nucleotide sequence: TGTGCCAGCAGCTTAGGGACAGGGGTTGAGGTCGAGACCCAGTACTTC. It translates to CASSLGTGVEVETQYF.

The chain carries TRBV7-3 and TRBJ2-1, with D possibly being TRBD2 (5 bases). The CDR3 consists of 14 residues. CDR1 and CDR2 (germline): SGHTA, FQGTGA. V lost 0 bases, J lost 6 bases, and 9 bases lay in between. CDR3 sequence: CASSLTRTANEQFF. In DNA form, the CDR3 reads TGTGCCAGCAGCTTAACGAGGACTGCCAATGAGCAGTTCTTC.

The J gene is TRBJ1-2, the V gene TRBV5-3; D uncertain. TRBV5-3 is an ORF, with its function uncertain. This CDR3 is 17 amino acids long. V lost 1 base, J lost 3 bases, and 19 bases lay in between. CDR3 sequence (DNA): TGTGCCAGAAGCTTGAACCGCCAGGCTTGTTCAGACTATGGCTACACCTTC. As protein: CARSLNRQACSDYGYTF.

The chain uses TRBV7-9 and TRBJ1-4, with D hard to call. Germline CDR1 reads SEHNR; CDR2 reads FQNEAQ (reference sequence). This CDR3 region has 16 residues. Trimming removed 1 base at V and 4 bases at J, with 13 bases between. For the CDR3, the DNA is TGTGCCAGCAGCTTAGGTTTGGCGGGCCTTAATGAAAAACTGTTTTTT. Protein product: CASSLGLAGLNEKLFF.

The genes are TRBV27 and TRBJ1-3, with TRBD1 matching over 10 bases. The germline V gene has CDR1 MNHEY and CDR2 SMNVEV (reference sequence). CDR3 length: 15 residues. With V trimmed by 0 bases and J by 4 bases, 0 bases remained unmatched. CDR3 coding DNA: TGTGCCAGCAGTTTATCGACAGGGGGCGGAAACACCATATATTTT. It specifies CASSLSTGGGNTIYF.

The count of this clone is one. The chain recombines TRBV9 with TRBJ1-1, with 7 bases aligning to TRBD1. Trimming took 3 bases from V and 6 from J; bases not matched to a gene: 5. The CDR3 is 13 amino acids. The germline V gene encodes CDR1 SGDLS and CDR2 YYNGEE. The CDR3 DNA follows: TGTGCCAGCAGCGCTGAGGGGGCCTCTGAAGCTTTCTTT. It is translated as CASSAEGASEAFF.

V and J are TRBV18 and TRBJ1-4; the D gene is possibly TRBD1 (5 bases). Looked up from germline, CDR1 is KGHSH and CDR2 is LQKENI. The germline V and J ends were trimmed by 6 bases and 1 base, with 9 bases remaining between them. CDR3 length equals 14 residues. In DNA, the CDR3 is TGTGCCAGCTCGCATCAGGGAACTAATGAAAAACTGTTTTTT. It specifies CASSHQGTNEKLFF.

The V call is TRBV12-5, the J call TRBJ2-3; D is possibly TRBD1 (6 bases). The CDR3 contains 16 residues. Germline assignment: CDR1 LGHNT and CDR2 FRNRAP. Trimming stripped 0 bases from V and 0 bases from J, with 10 bases between. Here the CDR3 DNA reads TGTGCTAGTGGTTTGGTACTGAGGGGGAGCACAGATACGCAGTATTTT. Translated, it gives CASGLVLRGSTDTQYF.

The rearrangement uses TRBV4-1 and TRBJ2-1; D is perhaps TRBD1 (6 bases). Per germline, CDR1 MGHRA and CDR2 YSYEKL. The ends were cut back, 1 base at V and 2 bases at J, with 9 bases in the middle. This CDR3 contains 15 residues. CDR3 DNA: TGCGCCAGCAGCCAAGCAGGGGCAACCTACAATGAGCAGTTCTTC. Amino acid sequence: CASSQAGATYNEQFF.

This chain joins TRBV6-5 and TRBJ1-2, with D unclear. From germline, CDR1 is MNHEY and CDR2 SVGAGI. The CDR3 length is 15 residues. Trimming pared 6 bases from V and 4 bases from J, leaving 18 bases between. The CDR3 loop reads CASSPGGSGIYGYTF. In nucleotides, the CDR3 is TGTGCCAGCAGCCCCGGCGGTAGCGGGATCTATGGCTACACCTTC.

This clone was picked up one time. This chain joins TRBV7-2 and TRBJ2-3, with 7 bases that match TRBD2. Per the germline V gene, CDR1 is SGHTA and CDR2 is FQGNSA. The CDR3 is made up of 17 amino acids. With 3 bases clipped from V and 6 bases from J, the junction kept 15 bases outside the gene matches. CDR3 DNA sequence: TGTGCCAGCAGCTTTGTTCGATCGGGGGGAATTCGGGATACGCAGTATTTT. It yields the protein CASSFVRSGGIRDTQYF.

The chain has TRBV9 and TRBJ2-2, with 9 bases matching TRBD2. The CDR3 length is 15 residues. V lost 4 bases, J lost 5 bases, and 6 bases stayed unmatched. CDR1 and CDR2 from the germline V gene are SGDLS and YYNGEE. The CDR3 reads CASSFGTSWTGELFF. The DNA for the CDR3 is TGTGCCAGCAGCTTCGGGACTAGCTGGACCGGGGAGCTGTTTTTT. The full variable domain, completed using reference TRBV9 and TRBJ2-2, is DSGVTQTPKHLITATGQRVTLRCSPRSGDLSVYWYQQSLDQGLQFLIQYYNGEERAKGNILERFSAQQFPDLHSELNLSSLELGDSALYFCASSFGTSWTGELFFGEGSRLTVL.

The chain carries TRBV7-9 and TRBJ1-6; D remains unclear. The CDR3 extends over 16 amino acids. Germline lookup yields CDR1 SEHNR and CDR2 FQNEAQ (reference sequence). V lost 5 bases to trimming and J lost 8 bases, with 19 bases between them. The CDR3 nucleotides are TGTGCCAGCAGCACCGGGGAGGAGGTACCTTATTCACCCCTCCACTTT. This sequence encodes CASSTGEEVPYSPLHF.

V and J are TRBV27 and TRBJ2-3, with TRBD1 identical over 9 bases. Trimming removed 9 bases from V and 1 base from J; junction bases left unmatched: 14. Germline loops: CDR1 MNHEY, CDR2 SMNVEV (reference sequence). The length of the CDR3 is 17 residues. CDR3: CARMDRGDEIGTDTQYF. CDR3 nucleotides: TGTGCCAGGATGGACAGGGGAGATGAAATTGGCACAGATACGCAGTATTTT.

This clone appeared once. The V gene is TRBV4-2, the J gene TRBJ1-3; TRBD1 aligns across 9 bases. The germline CDR1 and CDR2 sequences are LGHNA and YNFKEQ. The CDR3 runs 17 residues. The J segment lost 3 bases and the V segment lost 1 base, leaving 7 bases of the junction unmatched. The CDR3 DNA is TGTGCCAGCAGCCAAGTTACGGGACAGGGATATGGAAACACCATATATTTT. Amino acid sequence: CASSQVTGQGYGNTIYF.

Comment on this clone: The junction departs from germline at one end; a sequencing error may be responsible. The J gene is TRBJ1-1, the V gene TRBV19, with no clear D. The germline gives CDR1 LNHDA, CDR2 SQIVND (reference sequence). The CDR3 extends over 12 amino acids. The CDR3 nucleotides read TGTGCAAGTAGTAAGGTGGAGGCTGAAGCTTTCTTT. Protein sequence: CASSKVEAEAFF.

The rearrangement uses TRBV29-1 and TRBJ2-1; 7 nucleotides agree with TRBD1. Per the germline V gene, CDR1 is SQVTM and CDR2 is ANQGSEA. The CDR3 has 13 residues. The V gene end was trimmed by 7 bases and the J gene end by 4 bases; junction bases not matched to a gene: 7. The chain's CDR3 is CSAMDRPYNEQFF. CDR3 DNA sequence: TGCAGCGCCATGGACAGGCCATACAATGAGCAGTTCTTC.

This clone came up once. The chain couples TRBV5-6 to TRBJ2-7; no clear D. Germline assignment: CDR1 SGHDT and CDR2 YYEEEE. The CDR3 is 14 residues long. V dropped 2 bases and J dropped 0 bases, with 9 bases sitting between them. CDR3: CASSFRGSSYEQYF. In nucleotides, the CDR3 is TGTGCCAGCAGCTTCCGAGGCAGCTCCTACGAGCAGTACTTC.

The chain combines TRBV15 with TRBJ2-7, with D perhaps matching TRBD1 (5 bases). V lost 0 bases, J lost 0 bases, and 9 bases lay in between. Per germline, CDR1 LNHNV and CDR2 YYDKDF (reference sequence). This CDR3 is built from 15 residues. DNA of the CDR3: TGTGCCACCAGCAGAGAACGGCAGGGCTCCTACGAGCAGTACTTC. This gives the protein CATSRERQGSYEQYF. Drawing the rest from reference TRBV15 and TRBJ2-7, the complete variable domain is DAMVIQNPRYQVTQFGKPVTLSCSQTLNHNVMYWYQQKSSQAPKLLFHYYDKDFNNEADTPDNFQSRRPNTSFCFLDIRSPGLGDTAMYLCATSRERQGSYEQYFGPGTRLTVT.

The chain has TRBV5-8 and TRBJ2-7; TRBD2 matches at 8 bases. Germline V lookup: CDR1 SGHTS, CDR2 YDEGEE. Losses at the gene ends were 3 bases for V and 1 base for J; bases not matched to a gene: 9. The CDR3 consists of 16 residues. The CDR3 region is CASSSRLATGSYEQYF. Written as DNA, the CDR3 is TGTGCCAGCAGCTCCCGACTAGCGACGGGGTCCTACGAGCAGTACTTC.

This chain connects TRBV14 to TRBJ1-6; D is ambiguous. Deletions cut 0 bases from V and 9 bases from J, with 18 bases between. Germline CDR1 is SGHDN and CDR2 is FVKESK. The CDR3 has 17 residues. The CDR3 nucleotides are TGTGCCAGCAGCCAAGAATCTGGGGAGGGCAGGAGTTCACCCCTCCACTTT. Translating it yields CASSQESGEGRSSPLHF.

The DNA for the CDR3 is TGTGCCAGCTCGCCCGCCGGGAAGGCCAAGCGGGACGAGACCCAGTACTTC. Its translation is CASSPAGKAKRDETQYF. V and J are TRBV18 and TRBJ2-5; 7 bases map to TRBD2. CDR3 length: 17 amino acids. Germline trimming cut 6 bases from V and 5 bases from J; bases unmatched to any gene: 18. Germline V gene lookup returns CDR1 KGHSH and CDR2 LQKENI.

V and J are TRBV5-1 and TRBJ1-2, with D uncertain. CDR3 length: 15 amino acids. CDR1 is SGHRS and CDR2 is YFSETQ in the germline V gene. Trimming removed 0 bases from V and 6 bases from J, with 15 bases in between. The CDR3 DNA reads as TGCGCCAGCAGCTTGGCCAGCCCGGGAGTAGATGGCTACACCTTC. It encodes CASSLASPGVDGYTF.